This TCR beta chain was identified during a study of cytomegalovirus exposure and HLA in healthy donors. PCR was performed using 60 Vbeta and 13 Jbeta primers. Repertoires were generated with immunoSEQ multiplex PCR, while TCRdb's copy carries only in-frame clones and drops some. The data show some 180,000 clones, around 70% seen once. This clone was seen more than once but under ten times. This TCR was recovered from a male donor in good health and CMV-seronegative. The sample comprised PBMCs.

CDR3 DNA sequence: TGTGCCAGCAGTCAACAAGTGGGTTCGGGTGAAGCTTTCTTT. Its protein is CASSQQVGSGEAFF. The V gene is TRBV6-5, the J gene TRBJ1-1, with unresolved D. Germline V gives CDR1 MNHEY, CDR2 SVGAGI. This CDR3 is built from 14 residues. V was clipped by 5 bases and J by 7 bases, with 17 bases between them.